This TCR beta chain originates from a study of blood T cell repertoires in COVID-19. The method was immunoSEQ multiplex PCR; TCRdb's version includes in-frame clones alone and lacks a portion of them. The table has 140,000 or so clones, about 85% seen once. The CDR3 consists of 16 residues. CDR1 is MDHEN and CDR2 is SYDVKM in the germline V gene. V shed 2 bases, J shed 4 bases, and the junction held 6 bases outside the gene matches. This receptor was obtained from a human donor with acute or convalescent COVID-19. The donor label of this sample is uncertain. The rearrangement uses TRBV28 and TRBJ1-5; the match to TRBD1 covers 9 bases. The specimen sequenced was peripheral blood. The CDR3 DNA sequence: TGTGCCAGCAGTTTAGACCAGACAGGGGGGAATCAGCCCCAGCATTTT. Translating it yields CASSLDQTGGNQPQHF.